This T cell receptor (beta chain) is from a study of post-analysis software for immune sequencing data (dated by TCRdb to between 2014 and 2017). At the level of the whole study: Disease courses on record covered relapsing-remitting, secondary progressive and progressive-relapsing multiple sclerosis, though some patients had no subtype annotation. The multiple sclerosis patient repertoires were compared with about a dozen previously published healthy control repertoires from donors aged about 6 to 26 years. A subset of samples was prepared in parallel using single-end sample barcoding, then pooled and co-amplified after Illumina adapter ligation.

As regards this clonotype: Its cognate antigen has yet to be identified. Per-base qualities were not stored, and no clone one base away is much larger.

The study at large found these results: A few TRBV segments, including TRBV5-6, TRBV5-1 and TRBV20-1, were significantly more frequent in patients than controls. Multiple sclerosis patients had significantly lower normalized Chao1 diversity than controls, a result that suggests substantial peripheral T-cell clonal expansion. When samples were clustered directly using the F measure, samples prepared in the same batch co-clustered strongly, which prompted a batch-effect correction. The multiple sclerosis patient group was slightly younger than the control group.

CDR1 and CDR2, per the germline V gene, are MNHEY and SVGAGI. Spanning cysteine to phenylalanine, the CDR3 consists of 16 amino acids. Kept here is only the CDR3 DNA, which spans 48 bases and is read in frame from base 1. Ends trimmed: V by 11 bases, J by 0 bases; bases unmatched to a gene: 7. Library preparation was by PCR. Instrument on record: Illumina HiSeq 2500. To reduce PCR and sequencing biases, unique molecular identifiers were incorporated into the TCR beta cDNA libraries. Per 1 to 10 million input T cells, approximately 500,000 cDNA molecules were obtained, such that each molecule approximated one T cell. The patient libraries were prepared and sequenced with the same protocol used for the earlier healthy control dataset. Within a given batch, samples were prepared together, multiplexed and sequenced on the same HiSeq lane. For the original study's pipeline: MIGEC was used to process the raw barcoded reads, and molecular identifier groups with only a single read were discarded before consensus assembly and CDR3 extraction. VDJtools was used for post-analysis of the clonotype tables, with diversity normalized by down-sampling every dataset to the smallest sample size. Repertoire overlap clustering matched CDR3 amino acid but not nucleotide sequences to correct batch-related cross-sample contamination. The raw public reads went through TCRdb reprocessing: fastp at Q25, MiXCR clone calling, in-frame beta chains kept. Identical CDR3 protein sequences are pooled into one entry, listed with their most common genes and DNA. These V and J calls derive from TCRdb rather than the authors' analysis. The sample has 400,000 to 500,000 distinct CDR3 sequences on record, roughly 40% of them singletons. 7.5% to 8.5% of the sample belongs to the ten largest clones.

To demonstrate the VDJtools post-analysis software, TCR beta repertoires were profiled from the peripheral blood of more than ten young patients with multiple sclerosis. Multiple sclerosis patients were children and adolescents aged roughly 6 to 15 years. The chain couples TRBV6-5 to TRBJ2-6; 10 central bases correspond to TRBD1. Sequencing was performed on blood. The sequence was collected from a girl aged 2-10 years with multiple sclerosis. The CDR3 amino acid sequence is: CADLDRGDSGANVLTF. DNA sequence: TGTGCCGACCTGGACAGGGGGGACTCTGGGGCCAACGTCCTGACTTTC.